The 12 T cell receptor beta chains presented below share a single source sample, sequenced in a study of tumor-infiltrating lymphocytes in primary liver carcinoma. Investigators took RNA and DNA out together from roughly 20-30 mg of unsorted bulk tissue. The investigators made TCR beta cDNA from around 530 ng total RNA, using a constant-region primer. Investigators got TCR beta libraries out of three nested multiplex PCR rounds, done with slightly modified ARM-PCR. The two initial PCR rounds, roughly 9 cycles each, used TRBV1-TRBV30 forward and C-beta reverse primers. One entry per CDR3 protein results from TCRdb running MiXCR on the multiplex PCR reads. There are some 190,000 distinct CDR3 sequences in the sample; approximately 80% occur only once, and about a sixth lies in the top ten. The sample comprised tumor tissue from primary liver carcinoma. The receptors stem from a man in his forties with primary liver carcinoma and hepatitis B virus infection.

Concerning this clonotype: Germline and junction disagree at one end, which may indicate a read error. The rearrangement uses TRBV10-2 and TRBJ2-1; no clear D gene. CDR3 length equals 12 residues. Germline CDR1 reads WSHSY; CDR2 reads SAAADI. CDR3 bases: TGCGTCAGCAGCCACGGGTACAATGGGCAGTTCTTC. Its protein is CVSSHGYNGQFF.

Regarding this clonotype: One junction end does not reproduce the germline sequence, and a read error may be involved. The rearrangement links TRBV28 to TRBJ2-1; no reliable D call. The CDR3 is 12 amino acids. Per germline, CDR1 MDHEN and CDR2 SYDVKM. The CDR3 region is CACSLNPNEQFF. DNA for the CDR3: TGTGCCTGCAGTTTAAATCCCAATGAGCAGTTCTTC.

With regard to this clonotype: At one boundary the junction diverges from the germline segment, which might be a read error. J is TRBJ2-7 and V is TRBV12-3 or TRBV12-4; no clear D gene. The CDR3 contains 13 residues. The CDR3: CASSLNRVYQQYF. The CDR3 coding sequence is TGTGCCAGCAGTTTAAATAGGGTCTACCAGCAGTACTTC.

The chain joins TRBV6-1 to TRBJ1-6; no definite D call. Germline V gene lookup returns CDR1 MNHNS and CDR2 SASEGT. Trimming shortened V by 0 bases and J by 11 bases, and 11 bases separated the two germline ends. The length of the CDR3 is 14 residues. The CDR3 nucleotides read TGTGCCAGCAGTGAAGCCCCTAACCGGACACCCCTCCACTTT. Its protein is CASSEAPNRTPLHF.

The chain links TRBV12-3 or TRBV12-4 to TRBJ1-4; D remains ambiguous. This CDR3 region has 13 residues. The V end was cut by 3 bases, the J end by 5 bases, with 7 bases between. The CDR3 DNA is TGTGCCAGCAGTTTGATGGGGAATGAAAAACTGTTTTTT. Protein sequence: CASSLMGNEKLFF.

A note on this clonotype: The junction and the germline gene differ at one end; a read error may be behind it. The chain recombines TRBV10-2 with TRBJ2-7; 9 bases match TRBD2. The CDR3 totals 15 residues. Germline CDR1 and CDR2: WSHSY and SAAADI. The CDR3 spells CASSGGGRSSYQQYF. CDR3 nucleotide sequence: TGCGCCAGTAGCGGGGGCGGGCGGAGCTCCTACCAGCAGTACTTC.

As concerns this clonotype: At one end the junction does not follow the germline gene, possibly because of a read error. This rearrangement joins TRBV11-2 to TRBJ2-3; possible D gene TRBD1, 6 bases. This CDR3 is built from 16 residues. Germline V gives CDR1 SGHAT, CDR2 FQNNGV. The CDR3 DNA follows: TGTGCCAGCAGCAGAAGAAGTACAGGGAACACAAATACGCAGCACTTT. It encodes CASSRRSTGNTNTQHF.

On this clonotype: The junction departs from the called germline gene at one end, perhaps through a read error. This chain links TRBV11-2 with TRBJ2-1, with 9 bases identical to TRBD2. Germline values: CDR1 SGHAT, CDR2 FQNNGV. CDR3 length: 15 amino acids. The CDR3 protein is CANNQTSGSNNEEFF. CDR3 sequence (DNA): TGTGCCAACAACCAGACTAGCGGTAGCAACAATGAGGAGTTCTTC.

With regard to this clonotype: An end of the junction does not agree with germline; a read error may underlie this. The CDR3 DNA sequence: TGTACCAGCAGCTCAATCACGCTCGGCCCGGCTGGCATGGCGCAGTATTTT. This codes for CTSSSITLGPAGMAQYF. The chain recombines TRBV6-5 with TRBJ2-3; D is unclear. The CDR3 is 17 amino acids. Per germline, CDR1 MNHEY and CDR2 SVGAGI.

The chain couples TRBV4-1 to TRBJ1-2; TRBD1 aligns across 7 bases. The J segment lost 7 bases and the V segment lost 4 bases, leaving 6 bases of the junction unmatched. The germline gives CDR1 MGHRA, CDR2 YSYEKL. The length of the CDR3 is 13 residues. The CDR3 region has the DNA TGCGCCAGCAGCCGGGGACAGAGGTGTGGCTACACCTTC. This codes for CASSRGQRCGYTF.

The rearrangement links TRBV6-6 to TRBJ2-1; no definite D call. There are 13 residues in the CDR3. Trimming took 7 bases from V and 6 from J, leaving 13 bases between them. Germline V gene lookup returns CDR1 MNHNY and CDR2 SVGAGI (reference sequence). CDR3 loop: CASKQTGGNEQFF. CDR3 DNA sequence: TGTGCCAGCAAACAGACTGGTGGCAATGAGCAGTTCTTC.

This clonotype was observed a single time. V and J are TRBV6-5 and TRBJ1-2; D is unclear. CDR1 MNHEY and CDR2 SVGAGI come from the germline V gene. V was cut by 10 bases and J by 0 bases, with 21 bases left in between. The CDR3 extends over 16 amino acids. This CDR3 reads CANSHNRRGSNYGYTF. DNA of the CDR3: TGTGCCAATAGTCACAACAGAAGAGGTTCTAACTATGGCTACACCTTC.